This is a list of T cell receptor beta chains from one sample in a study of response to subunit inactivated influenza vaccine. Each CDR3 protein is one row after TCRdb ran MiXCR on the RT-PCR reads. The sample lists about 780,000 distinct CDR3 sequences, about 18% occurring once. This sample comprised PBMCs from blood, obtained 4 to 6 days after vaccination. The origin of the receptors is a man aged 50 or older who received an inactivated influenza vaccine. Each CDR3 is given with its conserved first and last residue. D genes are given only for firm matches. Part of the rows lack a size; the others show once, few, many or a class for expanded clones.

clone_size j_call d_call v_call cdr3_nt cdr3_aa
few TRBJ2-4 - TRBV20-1 TGCAGTGCTACGACCCATCCGGCTGGCATTCAGTACTTC CSATTHPAGIQYF
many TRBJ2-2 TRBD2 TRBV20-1 TGCAGTGCTAGAGAGCCTGACAGCGGGGGGACGAGATCGAACACCGGGGAGCTGTTTTTT CSAREPDSGGTRSNTGELFF
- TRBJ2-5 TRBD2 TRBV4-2 TGTGCCAGCAGCCAAGTTTTTAGCGGGACCCAAGAGACCCAGTACTTC CASSQVFSGTQETQYF
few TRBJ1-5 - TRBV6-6 TGTGCCAGCAGGGTCGAGGGAAATCAGCCCCAGCATTTT CASRVEGNQPQHF
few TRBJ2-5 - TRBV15 TGTGCCACCAGCAGAGATCCCGGCCTGTACCAAGAGACCCAGTACTTC CATSRDPGLYQETQYF
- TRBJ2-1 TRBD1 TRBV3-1 TGCGCGACAGGGTACGACAATGAGCAGTTCTTC CATGYDNEQFF
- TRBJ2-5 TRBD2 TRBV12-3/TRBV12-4 TGTGCCAGCAGGAAGCGGGGGGCCCGTCAAGAGACCCAGTACTTC CASRKRGARQETQYF
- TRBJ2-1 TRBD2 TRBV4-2 TGTGCCAGCAGCCAACTGACTAGCGGGACTTACAATGAGCAGTTCTTC CASSQLTSGTYNEQFF
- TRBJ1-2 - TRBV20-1 TGCAGTGCTAGCACAACCGGGCAGGGGTCCTATGGCTACACCTTC CSASTTGQGSYGYTF
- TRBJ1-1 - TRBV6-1 TGTGCCAGCAGTGAAGGCCCAGCCTCGACTGAAGCTTTCTTT CASSEGPASTEAFF
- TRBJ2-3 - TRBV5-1 TGCGCCAGCAGCTTGGTGTGGGGCGAGGGCACAGATACGCAGTATTTT CASSLVWGEGTDTQYF
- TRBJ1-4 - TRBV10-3 TGTGCCGTCGGACAGATCAATGAAAAACTGTTTTTT CAVGQINEKLFF
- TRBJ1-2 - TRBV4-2 TGTGCCAGCAGCCAAGGGGGTAGCGGCTACACCTTC CASSQGGSGYTF
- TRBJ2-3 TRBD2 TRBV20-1 TGCAGTGCTAGAGAGACGGGAGGGCTGGGTACGCAGTATTTT CSARETGGLGTQYF
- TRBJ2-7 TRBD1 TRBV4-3 TGCGCCAGCAGCCAAGCGATCCCCGGGACAGGTTCCTACGAGCAGTACTTC CASSQAIPGTGSYEQYF
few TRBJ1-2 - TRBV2 TGTGCCAGCCACACTCAAGCGAACTATGGCTACACCTTC CASHTQANYGYTF
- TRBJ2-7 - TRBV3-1 TGTGCCAGCAGTCGAGGGAGCGGAAGCTCCTACGAGCAGTACTTC CASSRGSGSSYEQYF
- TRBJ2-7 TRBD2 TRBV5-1 TGCGCCAGCACAACCGGGACTAGCGGGGAAACCTACGAGCAGTACTTC CASTTGTSGETYEQYF
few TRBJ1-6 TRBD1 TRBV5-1 TGCGCCAGCAGCCCCGGACAGGGGACCGGTTCACCCCTCCACTTT CASSPGQGTGSPLHF
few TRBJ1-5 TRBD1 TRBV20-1 TGCAGTGCACGAACCGGGACAGGTAATCAGCCCCAGCATTTT CSARTGTGNQPQHF
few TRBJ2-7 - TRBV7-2 TGTGCCAGCATCCAAGAAATAGGAGGACATCGACCATACGAGCAGTACTTC CASIQEIGGHRPYEQYF
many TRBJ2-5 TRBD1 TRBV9 TGTGCCAGCAGCACTGGGACAGTCCAAGAGACCCAGTACTTC CASSTGTVQETQYF
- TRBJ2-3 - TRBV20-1 TGCAGTGCTAGAGATCTCGGCGGGACCCACATAGATACGCAGTATTTT CSARDLGGTHIDTQYF
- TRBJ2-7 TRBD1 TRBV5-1 TGCGCCAGCAGCTTGGCCTCGACAGGGTACGAGCAGTACTTC CASSLASTGYEQYF
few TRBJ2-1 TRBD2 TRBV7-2 TGTGCCAGCAGCTTAGCTGCACTAGCGGTATACAATGAGCAGTTCTTC CASSLAALAVYNEQFF
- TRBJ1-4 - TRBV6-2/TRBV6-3 TGTGCCAGCAGTTACAATCGGGACGGAGAAAAACTGTTTTTT CASSYNRDGEKLFF
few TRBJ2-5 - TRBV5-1 TGCGCCAGCAGCTTGACCCCAGTCTCGCAAGAGACCCAGTACTTC CASSLTPVSQETQYF
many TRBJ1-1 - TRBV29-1 TGCAGCGTTGTGAAACCCACAGGGATGACCGGCACTGAAGCTTTCTTT CSVVKPTGMTGTEAFF
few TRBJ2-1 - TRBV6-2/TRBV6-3 TGTGCCAGCAGCCCGTCGGGGTTCAGCTCCTACAATGAGCAGTTCTTC CASSPSGFSSYNEQFF
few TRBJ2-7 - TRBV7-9 TGTGCCAGCAGCGATGGACGGTACTACGAGCAGTACTTC CASSDGRYYEQYF
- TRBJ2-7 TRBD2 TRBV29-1 TGCAGCGTTGCCAGCGGGGGAATCTACGAGCAGTACTTC CSVASGGIYEQYF